This T cell receptor (beta chain) was sequenced in a study of Graves' ophthalmopathy and Graves' hyperthyroidism. This clonotype has ten or more counts. From RNA, the CDR3 regions of TCR beta chains were amplified and sequenced. HTBI-primed first-round RT-PCR preceded second-round multiplex PCR. Using its own MiXCR run on the multiplex PCR reads, TCRdb lists one record per CDR3 protein. In the table there are about 740,000 distinct CDR3 sequences, 40% of which are singletons. V gave up 3 bases and J gave up 4 bases, with 15 bases separating them. The CDR3 runs to 15 residues. CDR1 and CDR2 from the germline V gene are SGHTA and FQGNSA.

The chain combines TRBV7-2 with TRBJ2-5; D is undetermined. Sequencing was done on a sample of peripheral blood. This TCR was sampled from an adult man with Graves' ophthalmopathy. CDR3 coding DNA: TGTGCCAGCAGCTTTGCCCCTGGGGTAGGAGAGACCCAGTACTTC. Translating it yields CASSFAPGVGETQYF.